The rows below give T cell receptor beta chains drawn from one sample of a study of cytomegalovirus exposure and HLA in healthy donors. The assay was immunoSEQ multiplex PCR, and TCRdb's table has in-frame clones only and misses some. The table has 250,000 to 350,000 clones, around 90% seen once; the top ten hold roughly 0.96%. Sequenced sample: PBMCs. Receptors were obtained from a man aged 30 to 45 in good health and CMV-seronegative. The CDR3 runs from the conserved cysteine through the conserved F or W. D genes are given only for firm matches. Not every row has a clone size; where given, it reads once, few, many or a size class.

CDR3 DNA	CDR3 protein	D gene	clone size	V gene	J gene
TGTGCCAGCTCACCATTGGCGGTATCTGAGCAGTACTTC	CASSPLAVSEQYF	NA	NA	TRBV18	TRBJ2-7
TGTGCCAGCAGCTCACAGGGGTGGGGGGAAAAACTGTTTTTT	CASSSQGWGEKLFF	TRBD1	NA	TRBV7-9	TRBJ1-4
TGTGCCAGCTCACGAGGACAGGGTTCGGATGGCACCGGGGAGCTGTTTTTT	CASSRGQGSDGTGELFF	TRBD1	NA	TRBV18	TRBJ2-2
TGTGCCATCAGTGAGCTGGGACAGTCAAATTCACCCCTCCACTTT	CAISELGQSNSPLHF	TRBD1	few	TRBV10-3	TRBJ1-6
TGTGCCTGGAGCACGGACAGGGAGGGTTCAGATACGCAGTATTTT	CAWSTDREGSDTQYF	NA	NA	TRBV30	TRBJ2-3
TGTGCCACCTTACAGGGGGGAGAGACCCAGTACTTC	CATLQGGETQYF	TRBD1	NA	TRBV2	TRBJ2-5
TGTGCCAGCAGTCCCCAGGGTTTGGGGCAGCCCCAGCATTTT	CASSPQGLGQPQHF	NA	few	TRBV27	TRBJ1-5
TGTGCCAGCAGCCCGAAGGGGCCAAGCACTGAAGCTTTCTTT	CASSPKGPSTEAFF	NA	NA	TRBV7-6	TRBJ1-1
TGTGCCACCAGCAAATACCTAGCGGGCCCAGATACGCAGTATTTT	CATSKYLAGPDTQYF	TRBD2	NA	TRBV15	TRBJ2-3
TGTGCCAGCAGCGTAGTGGGGGGGTCCGAAAACAATGAGCAGTTCTTC	CASSVVGGSENNEQFF	TRBD2	NA	TRBV9	TRBJ2-1
TGTGCCAGCTCACCAACTGCAGGGATGATATACGAGCAGTACTTC	CASSPTAGMIYEQYF	NA	NA	TRBV18	TRBJ2-7
TGTGCCAGCAGTCGGGAGGGGTACTCCTACGAGCAGTACTTC	CASSREGYSYEQYF	TRBD2	NA	TRBV6-1	TRBJ2-7
TGTGCCAGCAGTGGGACTAGCGGGGGGGCGGAGTATTTT	CASSGTSGGAEYF	TRBD2	NA	TRBV2	TRBJ2-3
TGCGCCAGCAGCCCTTGGGGTACAGGGGGCAATCAGCCCCAGCATTTT	CASSPWGTGGNQPQHF	TRBD1	NA	TRBV4-1	TRBJ1-5
TGCGCCAGCAGCTTGGAGCTAATTTCTAACTATGGCTACACCTTC	CASSLELISNYGYTF	NA	once	TRBV5-1	TRBJ1-2
TGTGCCAGCAGTTACTCTCGTAGCGGGGGCGATACGCAGTATTTT	CASSYSRSGGDTQYF	TRBD2	NA	TRBV6-5	TRBJ2-3
TGTGCCAGCAGACAGGGGGCGCAGACCGGGGAGCTGTTTTTT	CASRQGAQTGELFF	TRBD1	once	TRBV7-2	TRBJ2-2
TGTGCCACCGTGCAGGCCCCCTTGAGCTCCTACGAGCAGTACTTC	CATVQAPLSSYEQYF	NA	NA	TRBV28	TRBJ2-7
TGTGCCAGCAGCTTAGTGGACAGGGGGGAGCTGTTTTTT	CASSLVDRGELFF	TRBD1	NA	TRBV11-2	TRBJ2-2
TGTGCCAGCAGCTTAGGGACGGGACAGAGGTGCTTC	CASSLGTGQRCF	TRBD1	NA	TRBV13	TRBJ2-4
TGTGCCAGCAGTTTGTCTGGGACTAGCTCCGACGAGCAGTACTTC	CASSLSGTSSDEQYF	TRBD2	NA	TRBV27	TRBJ2-7
TGTGCCACCGACCCCGGACAGTTCTCCTACAATGAGCAGTTCTTC	CATDPGQFSYNEQFF	NA	NA	TRBV15	TRBJ2-1